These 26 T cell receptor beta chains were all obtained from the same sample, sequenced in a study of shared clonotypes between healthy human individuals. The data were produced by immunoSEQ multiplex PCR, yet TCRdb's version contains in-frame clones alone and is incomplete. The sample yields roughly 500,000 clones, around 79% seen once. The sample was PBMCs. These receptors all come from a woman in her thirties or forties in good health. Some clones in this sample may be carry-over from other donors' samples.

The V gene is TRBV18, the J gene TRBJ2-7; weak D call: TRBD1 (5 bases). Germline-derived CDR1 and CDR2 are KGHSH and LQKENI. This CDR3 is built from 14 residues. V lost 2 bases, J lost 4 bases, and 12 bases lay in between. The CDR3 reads CASSPTQDRYEQYF. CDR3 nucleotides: TGTGCCAGCTCACCAACACAGGATAGGTACGAGCAGTACTTC.

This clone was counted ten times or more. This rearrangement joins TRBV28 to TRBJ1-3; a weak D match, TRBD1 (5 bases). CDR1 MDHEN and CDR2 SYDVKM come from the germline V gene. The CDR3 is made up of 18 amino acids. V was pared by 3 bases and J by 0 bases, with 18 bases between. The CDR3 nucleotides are TGTGCCAGCAGTTTGGGGGTAGGCAGGGCAAGCTCTGGAAACACCATATATTTT. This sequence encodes CASSLGVGRASSGNTIYF.

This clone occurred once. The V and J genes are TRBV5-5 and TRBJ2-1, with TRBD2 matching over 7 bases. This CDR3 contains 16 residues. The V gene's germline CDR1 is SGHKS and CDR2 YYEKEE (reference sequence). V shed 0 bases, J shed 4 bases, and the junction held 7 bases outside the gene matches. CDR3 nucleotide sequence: TGTGCCAGCAGCTTGGGTAGCGGGTTGCGGTACAATGAGCAGTTCTTC. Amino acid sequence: CASSLGSGLRYNEQFF.

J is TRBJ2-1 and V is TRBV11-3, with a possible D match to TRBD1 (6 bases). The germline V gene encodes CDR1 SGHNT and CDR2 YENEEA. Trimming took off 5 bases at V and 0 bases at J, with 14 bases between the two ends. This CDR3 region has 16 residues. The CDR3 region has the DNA TGTGCCAGCAGCCACTCAGGGGCCCACTCCTACAATGAGCAGTTCTTC. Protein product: CASSHSGAHSYNEQFF.

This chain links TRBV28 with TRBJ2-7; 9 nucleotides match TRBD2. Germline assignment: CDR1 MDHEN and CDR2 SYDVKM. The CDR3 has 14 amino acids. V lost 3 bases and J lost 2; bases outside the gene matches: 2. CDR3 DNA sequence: TGTGCCAGCAGTTTCTCTAGCGGGACCTACGAGCAGTACTTC. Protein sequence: CASSFSSGTYEQYF.

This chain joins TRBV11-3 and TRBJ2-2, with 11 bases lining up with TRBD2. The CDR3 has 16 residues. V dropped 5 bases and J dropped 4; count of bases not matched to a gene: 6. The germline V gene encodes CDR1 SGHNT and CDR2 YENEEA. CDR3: CASSTPSGRSTGELFF. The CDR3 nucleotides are TGTGCCAGCAGCACCCCTAGCGGGAGGAGCACCGGGGAGCTGTTTTTT.

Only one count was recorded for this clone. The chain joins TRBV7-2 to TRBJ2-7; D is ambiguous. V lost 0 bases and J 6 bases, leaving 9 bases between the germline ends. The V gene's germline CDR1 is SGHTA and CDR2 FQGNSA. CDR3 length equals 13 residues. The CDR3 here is CASSLAVTPEQYF. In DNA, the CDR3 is TGTGCCAGCAGCTTAGCGGTGACTCCCGAGCAGTACTTC.

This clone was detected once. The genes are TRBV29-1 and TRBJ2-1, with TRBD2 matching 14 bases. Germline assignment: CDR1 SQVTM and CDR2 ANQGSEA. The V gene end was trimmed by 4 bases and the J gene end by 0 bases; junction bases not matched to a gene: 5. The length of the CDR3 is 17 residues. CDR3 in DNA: TGCAGCGTTGTCGGGACTAGCGGGAGAGGCTCCTACAATGAGCAGTTCTTC. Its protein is CSVVGTSGRGSYNEQFF.

The CDR3 sequence: CATSRDRSGTYNEQFF. The CDR3 DNA follows: TGTGCCACCAGCAGAGATCGGAGCGGCACCTACAATGAGCAGTTCTTC. The rearrangement links TRBV15 to TRBJ2-1; weak D call: TRBD2 (5 bases). Trimming removed 0 bases at V and 2 bases at J, with 11 bases between. This CDR3 has 16 residues. Germline V gene data show CDR1 as LNHNV and CDR2 as YYDKDF (reference sequence).

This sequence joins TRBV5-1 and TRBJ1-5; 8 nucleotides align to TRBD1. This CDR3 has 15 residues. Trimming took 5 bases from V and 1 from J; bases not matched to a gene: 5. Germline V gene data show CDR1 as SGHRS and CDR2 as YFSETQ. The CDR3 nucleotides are TGCGCCAGCAGGCTGACAGGGGAGAGCAATCAGCCCCAGCATTTT. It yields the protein CASRLTGESNQPQHF.

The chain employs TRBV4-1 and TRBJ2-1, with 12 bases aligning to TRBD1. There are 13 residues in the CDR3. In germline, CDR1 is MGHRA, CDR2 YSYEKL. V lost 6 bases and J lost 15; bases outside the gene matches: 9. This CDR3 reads CASRGQGAPGMFF. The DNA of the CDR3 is TGCGCCAGCAGGGGACAGGGGGCTCCTGGGATGTTCTTC.

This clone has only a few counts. The CDR3 loop is CASSSTGQGGGYTF. The CDR3 coding sequence is TGTGCCAGCAGCTCCACGGGACAGGGTGGCGGCTACACCTTC. The V call is TRBV11-2, the J call TRBJ1-2; 9 nucleotides align to TRBD1. With 4 bases clipped from V and 8 bases from J, the junction kept 8 bases outside the gene matches. Germline V lookup: CDR1 SGHAT, CDR2 FQNNGV. The CDR3 contains 14 residues.

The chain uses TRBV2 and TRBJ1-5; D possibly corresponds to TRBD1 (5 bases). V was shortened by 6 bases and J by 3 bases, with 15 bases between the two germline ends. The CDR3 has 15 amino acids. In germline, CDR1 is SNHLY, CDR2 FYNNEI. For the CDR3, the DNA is TGTGCCAGCAGATTGAGGGGCGCGGACAATCAGCCCCAGCATTTT. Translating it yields CASRLRGADNQPQHF. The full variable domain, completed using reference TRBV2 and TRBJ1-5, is EPEVTQTPSHQVTQMGQEVILRCVPISNHLYFYWYRQILGQKVEFLVSFYNNEISEKSEIFDDQFSVERPDGSNFTLKIRSTKLEDSAMYFCASRLRGADNQPQHFGDGTRLSIL.

The CDR3 here is CASKEGASTDTQYF. Here the CDR3 DNA reads TGCGCCAGCAAGGAGGGGGCCAGCACAGATACGCAGTATTTT. The chain employs TRBV5-1 and TRBJ2-3, with D perhaps TRBD1 (7 bases). From germline, CDR1 is SGHRS and CDR2 YFSETQ. The germline V and J ends were trimmed by 6 bases and 0 bases, with 11 bases remaining between them. The CDR3 extends over 14 amino acids.

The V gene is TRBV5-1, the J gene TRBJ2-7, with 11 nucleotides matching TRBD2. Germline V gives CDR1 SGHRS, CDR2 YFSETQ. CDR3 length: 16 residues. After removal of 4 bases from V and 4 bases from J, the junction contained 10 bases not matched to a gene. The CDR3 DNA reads TGCGCCAGCAGCCCCATGGGGACTAGCGGAGAATACGAGCAGTACTTC. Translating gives CASSPMGTSGEYEQYF.

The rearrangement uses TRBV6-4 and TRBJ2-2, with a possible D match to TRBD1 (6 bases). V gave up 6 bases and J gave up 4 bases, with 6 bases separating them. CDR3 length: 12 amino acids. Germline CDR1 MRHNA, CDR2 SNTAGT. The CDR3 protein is CASRGGTGELFF. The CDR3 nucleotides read TGTGCCAGCAGAGGGGGCACCGGGGAGCTGTTTTTT.

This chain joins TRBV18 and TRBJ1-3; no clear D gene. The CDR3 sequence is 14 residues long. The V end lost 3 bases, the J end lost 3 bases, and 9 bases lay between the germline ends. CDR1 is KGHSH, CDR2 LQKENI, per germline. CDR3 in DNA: TGTGCCAGCTCACCCTCGGGGTATGGAAACACCATATATTTT. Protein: CASSPSGYGNTIYF.

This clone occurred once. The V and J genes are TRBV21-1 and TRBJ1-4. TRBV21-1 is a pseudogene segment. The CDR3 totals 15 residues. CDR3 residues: CASRTTGRCNEKLFF. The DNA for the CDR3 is TGTGCCAGCAGGACCACAGGGAGGTGTAATGAAAAACTGTTTTTT.

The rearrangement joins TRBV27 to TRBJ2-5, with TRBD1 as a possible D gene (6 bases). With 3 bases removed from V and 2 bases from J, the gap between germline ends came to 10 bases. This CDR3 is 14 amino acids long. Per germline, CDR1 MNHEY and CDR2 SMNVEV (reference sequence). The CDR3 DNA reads TGTGCCAGCAGTTTGGGGACACGACAAGAGACCCAGTACTTC. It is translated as CASSLGTRQETQYF.

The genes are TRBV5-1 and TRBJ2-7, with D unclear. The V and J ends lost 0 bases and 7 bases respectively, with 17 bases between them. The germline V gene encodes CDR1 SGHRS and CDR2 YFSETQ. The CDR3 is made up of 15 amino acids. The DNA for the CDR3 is TGCGCCAGCAGCTTGGATTCTGGCAGATTGGGGGAGCAGTACTTC. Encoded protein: CASSLDSGRLGEQYF.

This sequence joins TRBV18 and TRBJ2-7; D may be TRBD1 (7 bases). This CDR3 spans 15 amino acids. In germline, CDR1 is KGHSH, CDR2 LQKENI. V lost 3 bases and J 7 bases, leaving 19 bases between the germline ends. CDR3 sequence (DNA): TGTGCCAGCTCACCCAGGGAAGGGGGCGCGGGGGAGCAGTACTTC. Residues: CASSPREGGAGEQYF.

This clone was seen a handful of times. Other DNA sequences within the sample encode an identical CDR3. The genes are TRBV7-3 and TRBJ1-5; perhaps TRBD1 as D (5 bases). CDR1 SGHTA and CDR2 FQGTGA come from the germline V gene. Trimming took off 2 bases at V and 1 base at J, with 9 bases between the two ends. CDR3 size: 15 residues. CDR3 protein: CASSLDGGSNQPQHF. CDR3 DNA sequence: TGTGCCAGCAGCTTAGATGGGGGGAGCAATCAGCCCCAGCATTTT.

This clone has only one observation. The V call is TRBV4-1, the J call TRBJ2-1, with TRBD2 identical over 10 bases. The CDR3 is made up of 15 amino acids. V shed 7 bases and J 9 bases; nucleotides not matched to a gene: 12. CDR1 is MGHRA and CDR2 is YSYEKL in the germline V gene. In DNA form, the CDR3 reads TGCGCCAGCAACCAGGACGGGACTAGCGCGGTTGAGCAGTTCTTC. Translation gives CASNQDGTSAVEQFF.

The chain's CDR3 is CAWAPGGAAETQYF. Written as DNA, the CDR3 is TGTGCCTGGGCCCCGGGGGGGGCGGCAGAGACCCAGTACTTC. The V gene is TRBV30, the J gene TRBJ2-5; TRBD2 matches at 8 bases. Germline CDR1 and CDR2: GTSNPN and SVGIG (reference sequence). Trimming at V came to 5 bases and at J to 4 bases, leaving 9 bases not matched to a gene. The CDR3 extends over 14 amino acids. The whole variable domain, remainder taken from reference TRBV30 and TRBJ2-5, is SQTIHQWPATLVQPVGSPLSLECTVEGTSNPNLYWYRQAAGRGLQLLFYSVGIGQISSEVPQNLSASRPQDRQFILSSKKLLLSDSGFYLCAWAPGGAAETQYFGPGTRLLVL.

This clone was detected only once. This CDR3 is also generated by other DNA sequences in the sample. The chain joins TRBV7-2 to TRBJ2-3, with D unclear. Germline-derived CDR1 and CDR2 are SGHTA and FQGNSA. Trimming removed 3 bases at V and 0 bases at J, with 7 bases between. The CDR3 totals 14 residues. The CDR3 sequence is CASSLSGSTDTQYF. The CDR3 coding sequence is TGTGCCAGCAGCTTGAGTGGTAGCACAGATACGCAGTATTTT.

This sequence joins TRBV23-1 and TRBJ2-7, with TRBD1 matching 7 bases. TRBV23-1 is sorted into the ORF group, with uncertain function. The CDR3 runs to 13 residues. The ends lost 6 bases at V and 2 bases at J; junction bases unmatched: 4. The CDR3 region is CASRQGRPYEQYF. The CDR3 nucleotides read TGCGCCAGCAGACAGGGGCGTCCCTACGAGCAGTACTTC.